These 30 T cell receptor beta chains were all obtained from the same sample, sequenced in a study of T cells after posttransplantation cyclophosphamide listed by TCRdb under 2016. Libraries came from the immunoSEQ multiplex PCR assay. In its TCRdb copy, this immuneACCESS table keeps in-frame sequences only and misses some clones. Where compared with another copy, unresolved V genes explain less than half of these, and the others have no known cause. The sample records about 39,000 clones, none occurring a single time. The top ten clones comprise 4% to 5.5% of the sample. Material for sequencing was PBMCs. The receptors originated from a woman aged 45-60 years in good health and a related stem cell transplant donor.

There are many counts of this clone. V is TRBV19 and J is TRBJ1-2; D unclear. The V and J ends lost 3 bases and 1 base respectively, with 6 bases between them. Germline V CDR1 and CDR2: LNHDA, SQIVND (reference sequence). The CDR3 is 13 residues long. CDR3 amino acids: CASSITGNYGYTF. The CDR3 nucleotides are TGTGCCAGTAGTATCACCGGTAACTATGGCTACACCTTC.

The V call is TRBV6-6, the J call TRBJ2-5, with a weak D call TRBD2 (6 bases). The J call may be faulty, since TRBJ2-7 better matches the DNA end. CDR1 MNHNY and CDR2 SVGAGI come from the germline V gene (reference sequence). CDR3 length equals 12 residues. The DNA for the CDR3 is TGTGCCAGCAGTCCAGGGAGGAACGAGCAGTACTTC. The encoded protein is CASSPGRNEQYF.

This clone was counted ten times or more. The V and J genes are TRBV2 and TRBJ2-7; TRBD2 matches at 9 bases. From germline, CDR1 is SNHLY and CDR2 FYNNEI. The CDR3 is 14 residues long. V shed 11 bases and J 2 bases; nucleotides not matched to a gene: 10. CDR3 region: CASRLLAGPYEQYF. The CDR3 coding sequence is TGTGCCTCTCGACTGCTAGCGGGGCCCTACGAGCAGTACTTC.

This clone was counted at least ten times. This chain's CDR3 is CASSPRQDLNTEAFF. The CDR3 bases are TGTGCCAGCAGCCCTCGACAGGACTTGAACACTGAAGCTTTCTTT. The chain has TRBV4-2 and TRBJ1-1; TRBD1 is a possible D gene (6 bases). Germline CDR1 is LGHNA and CDR2 is YNFKEQ. The CDR3 runs to 15 residues. V lost 4 bases and J 0 bases, leaving 12 bases between the germline ends.

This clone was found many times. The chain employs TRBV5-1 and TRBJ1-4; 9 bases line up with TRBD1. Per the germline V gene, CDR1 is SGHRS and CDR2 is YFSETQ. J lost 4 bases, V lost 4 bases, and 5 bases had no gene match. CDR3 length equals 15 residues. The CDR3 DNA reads TGCGCCAGCAGCCCCAGACAGGGGGATAATGAAAAACTGTTTTTT. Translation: CASSPRQGDNEKLFF.

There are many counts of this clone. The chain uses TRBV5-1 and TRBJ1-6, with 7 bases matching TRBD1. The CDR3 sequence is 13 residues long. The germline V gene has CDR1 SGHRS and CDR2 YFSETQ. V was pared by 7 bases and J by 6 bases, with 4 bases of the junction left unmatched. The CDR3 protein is CASSDRFNSPLHF. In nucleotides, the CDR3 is TGCGCCAGCTCGGACAGGTTTAATTCACCCCTCCACTTT.

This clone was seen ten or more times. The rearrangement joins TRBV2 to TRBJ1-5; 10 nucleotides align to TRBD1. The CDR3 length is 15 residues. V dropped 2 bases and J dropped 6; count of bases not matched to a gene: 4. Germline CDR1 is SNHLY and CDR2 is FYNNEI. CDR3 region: CASSEMGQGSQPQHF. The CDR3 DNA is TGTGCCAGCAGTGAAATGGGACAGGGGAGTCAGCCCCAGCATTTT.

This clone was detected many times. This CDR3 reads CASSLYPPGTGYNEQYF. The CDR3 DNA follows: TGTGCCAGCAGTTTATACCCCCCCGGGACAGGGTATAACGAGCAGTACTTC. The chain joins TRBV27 to TRBJ2-7; 9 nucleotides line up with TRBD1. V lost 1 base and J lost 5; bases outside the gene matches: 12. Germline CDR1 MNHEY, CDR2 SMNVEV (reference sequence). The CDR3 spans 17 residues.

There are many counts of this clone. The CDR3 region has the DNA TGTGCCAGCAGTTTACCGGTTAGCAATCAGCCCCAGCATTTT. Protein sequence: CASSLPVSNQPQHF. The chain combines TRBV28 with TRBJ1-5; no clear D gene. The germline V gene has CDR1 MDHEN and CDR2 SYDVKM. The CDR3 is 14 amino acids. V lost 2 bases to trimming and J lost 0 bases, with 5 bases between them.

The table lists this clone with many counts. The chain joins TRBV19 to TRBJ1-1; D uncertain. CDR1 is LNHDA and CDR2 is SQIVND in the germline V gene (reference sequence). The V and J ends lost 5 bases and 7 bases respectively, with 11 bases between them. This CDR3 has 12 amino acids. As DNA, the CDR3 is TGTGCCAGTAGTGTTCTATATGGTGAAGCTTTCTTT. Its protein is CASSVLYGEAFF.

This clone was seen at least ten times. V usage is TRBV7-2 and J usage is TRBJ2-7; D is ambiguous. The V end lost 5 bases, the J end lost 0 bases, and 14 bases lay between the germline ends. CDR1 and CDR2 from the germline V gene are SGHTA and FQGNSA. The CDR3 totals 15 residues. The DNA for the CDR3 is TGTGCCAGCAGCCCGTCAGTTTCCGCCTCCTACGAGCAGTACTTC. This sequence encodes CASSPSVSASYEQYF.

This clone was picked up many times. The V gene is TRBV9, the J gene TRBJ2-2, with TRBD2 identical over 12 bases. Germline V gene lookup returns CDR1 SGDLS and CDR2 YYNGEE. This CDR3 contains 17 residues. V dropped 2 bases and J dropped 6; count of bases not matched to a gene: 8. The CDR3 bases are TGTGCCAGCAGCGTGAAACTAGCGGGGGGATCCTCCGGGGAGCTGTTTTTT. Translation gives CASSVKLAGGSSGELFF.

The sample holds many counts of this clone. The CDR3 here is CASSLLYREETQYF. CDR3 nucleotides: TGTGCCAGCAGCTTATTGTATCGGGAGGAGACCCAGTACTTC. The chain has TRBV7-6 and TRBJ2-5; weak D call: TRBD2 (6 bases). CDR1 SGHVS and CDR2 FNYEAQ come from the germline V gene. The CDR3 is made up of 14 amino acids. The V end lost 2 bases, the J end lost 5 bases, and 12 bases lay between the germline ends.

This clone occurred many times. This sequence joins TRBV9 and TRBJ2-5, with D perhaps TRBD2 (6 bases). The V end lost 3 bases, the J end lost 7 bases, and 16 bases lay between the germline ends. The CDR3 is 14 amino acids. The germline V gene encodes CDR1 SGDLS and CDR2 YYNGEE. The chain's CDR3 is CASSAGTFGGTQYF. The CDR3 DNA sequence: TGTGCCAGCAGCGCCGGGACGTTCGGGGGGACCCAGTACTTC.

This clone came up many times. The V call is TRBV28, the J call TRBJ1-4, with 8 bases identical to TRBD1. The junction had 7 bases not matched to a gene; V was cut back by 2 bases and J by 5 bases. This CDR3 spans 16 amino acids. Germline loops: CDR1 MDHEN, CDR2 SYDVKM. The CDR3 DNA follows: TGTGCCAGCAGTTTAAAGGAGACAGGGGTAAATGAAAAACTGTTTTTT. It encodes CASSLKETGVNEKLFF.

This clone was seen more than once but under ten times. Here the CDR3 DNA reads TGCAGCGTCCGGGGACAGGGGATATCCTTAGCCAAAAACATTCAGTACTTC. Encoded protein: CSVRGQGISLAKNIQYF. V is TRBV29-1 and J is TRBJ2-4; 10 nucleotides agree with TRBD1. The CDR3 extends over 17 amino acids. After removal of 6 bases from V and 0 bases from J, the junction contained 11 bases not matched to a gene. The germline gives CDR1 SQVTM, CDR2 ANQGSEA.

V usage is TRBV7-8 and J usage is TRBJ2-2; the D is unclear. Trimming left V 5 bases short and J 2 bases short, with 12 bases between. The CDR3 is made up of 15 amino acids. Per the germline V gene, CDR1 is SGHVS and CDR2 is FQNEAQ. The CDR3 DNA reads TGTGCCAGCAGCGCAACAGCTACCAACACCGGGGAGCTGTTTTTT. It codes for CASSATATNTGELFF. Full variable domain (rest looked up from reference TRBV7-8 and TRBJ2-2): GAGVSQSPRYKVAKRGQDVALRCDPISGHVSLFWYQQALGQGPEFLTYFQNEAQLDKSGLPSDRFFAERPEGSVSTLKIQRTQQEDSAVYLCASSATATNTGELFFGEGSRLTVL.

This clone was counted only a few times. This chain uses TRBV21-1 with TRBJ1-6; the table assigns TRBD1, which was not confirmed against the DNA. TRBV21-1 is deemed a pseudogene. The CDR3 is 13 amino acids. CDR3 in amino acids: CASSKGGDSPLHF. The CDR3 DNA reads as TGTGCCAGCAGCAAAGGGGGCGATTCACCCCTCCACTTT.

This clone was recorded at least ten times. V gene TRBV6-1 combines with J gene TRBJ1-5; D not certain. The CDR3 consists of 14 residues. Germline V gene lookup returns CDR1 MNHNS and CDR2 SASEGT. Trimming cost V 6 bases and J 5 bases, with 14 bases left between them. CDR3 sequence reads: CASSPSFLDQPQHF. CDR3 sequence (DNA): TGTGCCAGCAGCCCCTCCTTCCTCGATCAGCCCCAGCATTTT.

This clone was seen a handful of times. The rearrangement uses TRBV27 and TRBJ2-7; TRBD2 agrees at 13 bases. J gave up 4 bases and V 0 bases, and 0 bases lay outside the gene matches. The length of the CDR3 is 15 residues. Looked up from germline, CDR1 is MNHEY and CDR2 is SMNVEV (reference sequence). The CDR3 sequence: CASSLSTSGGYEQYF. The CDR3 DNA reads TGTGCCAGCAGTTTATCGACTAGCGGGGGGTACGAGCAGTACTTC.

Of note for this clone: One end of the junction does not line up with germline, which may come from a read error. The CDR3 spells CASSQGPSGGLQIF. The CDR3 DNA reads as TGCGCCAGCAGCCAAGGGCCTAGCGGGGGCCTACAAATCTTC. The V gene is TRBV4-1, the J gene TRBJ2-1; the match to TRBD2 covers 10 bases. Germline CDR1 reads MGHRA; CDR2 reads YSYEKL. The CDR3 contains 14 residues.

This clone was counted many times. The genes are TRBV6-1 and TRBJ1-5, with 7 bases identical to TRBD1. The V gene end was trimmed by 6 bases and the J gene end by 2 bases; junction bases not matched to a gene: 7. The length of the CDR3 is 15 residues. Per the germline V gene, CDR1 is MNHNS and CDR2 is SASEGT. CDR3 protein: CASRETGMGNQPQHF. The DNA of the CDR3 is TGTGCCAGCAGGGAGACAGGGATGGGCAATCAGCCCCAGCATTTT.

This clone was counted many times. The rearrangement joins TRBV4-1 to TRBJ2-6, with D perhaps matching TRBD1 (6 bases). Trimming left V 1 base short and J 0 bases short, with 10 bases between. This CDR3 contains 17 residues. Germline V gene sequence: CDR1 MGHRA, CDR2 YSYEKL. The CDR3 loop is CASSQGTGSSGANVLTF. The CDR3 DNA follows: TGCGCCAGCAGCCAAGGTACAGGGTCCTCTGGGGCCAACGTCCTGACTTTC.

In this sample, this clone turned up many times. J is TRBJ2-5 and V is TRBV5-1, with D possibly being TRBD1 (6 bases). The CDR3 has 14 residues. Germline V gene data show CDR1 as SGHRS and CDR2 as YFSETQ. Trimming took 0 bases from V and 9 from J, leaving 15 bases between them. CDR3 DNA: TGCGCCAGCAGCTTGGATGTAGTGGGGGCGGCCCAGTACTTC. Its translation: CASSLDVVGAAQYF.

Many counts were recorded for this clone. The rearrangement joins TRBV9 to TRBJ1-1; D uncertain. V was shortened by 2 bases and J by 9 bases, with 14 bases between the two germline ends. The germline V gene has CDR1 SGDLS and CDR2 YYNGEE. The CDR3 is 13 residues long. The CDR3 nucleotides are TGTGCCAGCAGCGTGGGTGAGGATAGGAAAGCTTTCTTT. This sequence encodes CASSVGEDRKAFF.

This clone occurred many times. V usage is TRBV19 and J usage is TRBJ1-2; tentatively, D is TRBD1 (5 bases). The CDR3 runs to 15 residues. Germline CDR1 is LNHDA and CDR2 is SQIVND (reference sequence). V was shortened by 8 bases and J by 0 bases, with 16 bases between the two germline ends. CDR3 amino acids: CASGVGAGANYGYTF. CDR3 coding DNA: TGTGCCAGTGGAGTTGGAGCGGGGGCTAACTATGGCTACACCTTC.

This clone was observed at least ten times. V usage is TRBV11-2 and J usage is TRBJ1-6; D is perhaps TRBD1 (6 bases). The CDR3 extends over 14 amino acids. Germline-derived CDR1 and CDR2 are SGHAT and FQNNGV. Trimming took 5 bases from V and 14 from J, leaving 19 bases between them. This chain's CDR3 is CASSQGGGPITLHF. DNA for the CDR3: TGTGCCAGCAGCCAAGGCGGGGGCCCAATTACCCTCCACTTT.

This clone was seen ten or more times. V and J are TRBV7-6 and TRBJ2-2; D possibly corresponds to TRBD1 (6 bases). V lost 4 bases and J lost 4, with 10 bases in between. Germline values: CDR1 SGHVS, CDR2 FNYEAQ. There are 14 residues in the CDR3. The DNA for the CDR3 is TGTGCCAGCAGCTACACAGGGCCCACCGGGGAGCTGTTTTTT. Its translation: CASSYTGPTGELFF.

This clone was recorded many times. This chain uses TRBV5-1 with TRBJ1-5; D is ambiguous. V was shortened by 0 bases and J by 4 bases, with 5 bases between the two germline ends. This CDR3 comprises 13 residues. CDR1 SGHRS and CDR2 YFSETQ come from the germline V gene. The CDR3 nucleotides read TGCGCCAGCAGCTTGGGAGAGAATCAGCCCCAGCATTTT. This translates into CASSLGENQPQHF.

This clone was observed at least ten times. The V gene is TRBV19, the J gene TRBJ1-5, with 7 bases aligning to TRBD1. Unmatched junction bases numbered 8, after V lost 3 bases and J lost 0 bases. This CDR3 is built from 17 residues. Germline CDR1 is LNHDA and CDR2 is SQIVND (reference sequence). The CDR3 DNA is TGTGCCAGTAGTATGCAAATAGGGGGCAGTAGCAATCAGCCCCAGCATTTT. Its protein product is CASSMQIGGSSNQPQHF.